The 2 T cell receptor beta chains presented below share a single source sample, sequenced in a study of beta chain features in type 1 diabetes. Study-level results: Among all four CD4+ subsets, Type 1 diabetes patients had TCRB CDR3s that were moderately but significantly shorter.

Isolated RNA was reverse transcribed in full, so expressed TCRB transcripts were sequenced. The method was immunoSEQ multiplex PCR; TCRdb's version includes in-frame clones alone and lacks a portion of them. The table has around 690,000 clones, around 12% seen once. Antigens for these TCRs are unknown. Sequenced sample: naive CD4+ T cells from blood. Every receptor here comes from a man aged 30 to 39 with type 1 diabetes.

This clone was observed a few times. The chain joins TRBV15 to TRBJ2-3, with TRBD1 as a possible D gene (5 bases). The CDR3 runs 12 residues. V was pared by 2 bases and J by 6 bases, with 6 bases between. CDR1 is LNHNV and CDR2 is YYDKDF in the germline V gene (reference sequence). The CDR3 is CATSRKGDTQYF. DNA of the CDR3: TGTGCCACCAGCAGAAAGGGGGATACGCAGTATTTT.

The rearrangement uses TRBV29-1 and TRBJ1-2; D unclear. The germline V and J ends were trimmed by 5 bases and 1 base, with 11 bases remaining between them. The CDR3 length is 13 residues. The germline V gene encodes CDR1 SQVTM and CDR2 ANQGSEA. Written as DNA, the CDR3 is TGCAGCGTTTTAAGGCTCGTTAACTATGGCTACACCTTC. Amino acid sequence: CSVLRLVNYGYTF.